This T cell receptor (beta chain) stems from a study of blood T cell repertoires in COVID-19. The CDR3 has 12 residues. The V gene's germline CDR1 is SGHKS and CDR2 YYEKEE (reference sequence). The germline V and J ends were trimmed by 4 bases and 4 bases, with 6 bases remaining between them. The assay was immunoSEQ multiplex PCR, and TCRdb's table has in-frame clones only and misses some. The table lists more than 200,000 clones, under 90% of them singletons. The clonotype originates from a man aged 80 or over with acute or convalescent COVID-19. The J gene is TRBJ1-3, the V gene TRBV5-5; no definite D call. The sequencing sample was made of peripheral blood. The CDR3: CASSTRGNTIYF. The DNA for the CDR3 is TGTGCCAGCAGCACTCGGGGAAACACCATATATTTT.